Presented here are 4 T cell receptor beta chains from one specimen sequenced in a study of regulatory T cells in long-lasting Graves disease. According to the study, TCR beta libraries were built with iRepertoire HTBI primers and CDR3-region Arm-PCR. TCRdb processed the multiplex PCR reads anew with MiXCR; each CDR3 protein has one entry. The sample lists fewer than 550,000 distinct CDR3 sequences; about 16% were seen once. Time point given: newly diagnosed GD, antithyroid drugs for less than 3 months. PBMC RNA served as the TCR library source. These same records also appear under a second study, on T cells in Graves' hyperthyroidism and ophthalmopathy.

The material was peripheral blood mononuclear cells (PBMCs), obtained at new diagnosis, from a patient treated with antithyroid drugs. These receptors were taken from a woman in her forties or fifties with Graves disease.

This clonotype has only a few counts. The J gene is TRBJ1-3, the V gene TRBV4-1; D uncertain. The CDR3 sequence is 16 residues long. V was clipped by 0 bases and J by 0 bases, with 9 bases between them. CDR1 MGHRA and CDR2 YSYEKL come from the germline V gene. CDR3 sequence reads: CASSQDGLSSGNTIYF. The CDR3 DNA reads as TGCGCCAGCAGCCAAGATGGCCTGAGCTCTGGAAACACCATATATTTT.

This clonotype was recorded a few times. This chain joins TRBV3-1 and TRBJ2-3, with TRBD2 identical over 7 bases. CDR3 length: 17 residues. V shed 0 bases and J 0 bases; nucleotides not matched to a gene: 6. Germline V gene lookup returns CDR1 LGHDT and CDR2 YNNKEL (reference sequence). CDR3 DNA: TGTGCCAGCAGCCAAGATACTAGCGCATTAAGCACAGATACGCAGTATTTT. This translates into CASSQDTSALSTDTQYF.

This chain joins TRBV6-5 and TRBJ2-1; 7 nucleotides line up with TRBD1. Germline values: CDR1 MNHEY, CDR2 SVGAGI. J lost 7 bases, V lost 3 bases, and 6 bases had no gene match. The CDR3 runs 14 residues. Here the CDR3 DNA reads TGTGCCAGCAGTTATAAACCGACAGGGAATGAGCAGTTCTTC. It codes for CASSYKPTGNEQFF.

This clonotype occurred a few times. Here the CDR3 DNA reads TGTGCCATCAGTGCAGGGAAACAAGAGACCCAGTACTTC. Protein sequence: CAISAGKQETQYF. The chain combines TRBV10-3 with TRBJ2-5; TRBD1 is a possible D gene (5 bases). CDR1 ENHRY and CDR2 SYGVKD come from the germline V gene. This CDR3 has 13 amino acids. The germline V and J ends were trimmed by 4 bases and 2 bases, with 8 bases remaining between them.